This T cell receptor beta chain was identified during a study of blood T cell repertoires in COVID-19. Study information: Researchers got acute and convalescent COVID-19 samples from the United States, Italy and Spain. Sample material is recorded as cDNA or gDNA derived from T cells, B-cell-depleted T cells, or PBMCs.

Data came from immunoSEQ multiplex PCR; TCRdb stores just in-frame clones and leaves some out. The sample contains about 130,000 clones, almost 70% of which appear only once. This CDR3 contains 15 residues. CDR1 and CDR2 from the germline V gene are SGHNT and YYREEE (reference sequence). Trimming took 0 bases from V and 5 from J, leaving 12 bases between them. The specimen sequenced was peripheral blood. The source is a woman in her 70s with acute or convalescent COVID-19. The gene calls are TRBV5-4 and TRBJ2-1; possibly TRBD2 for D (6 bases). The CDR3 is CASSLAFREDNEQFF. In nucleotides, the CDR3 is TGTGCCAGCAGCTTGGCCTTTAGGGAGGACAATGAGCAGTTCTTC.